This passage covers 9 T cell receptor beta chains from one sample sequenced in a study of blood T cell repertoires in COVID-19. TCRdb's table, derived via immunoSEQ multiplex PCR, lists solely in-frame clones and lacks some. The sample has 45,000 to 60,000 clones; around four fifths are singletons. The sample taken for sequencing was PBMCs or T cells enriched from blood (not recorded which). Every receptor here comes from a woman aged 45-59 years with acute COVID-19.

This clone was recorded once. The chain combines TRBV3-1 (or the pseudogene TRBV3-2) with TRBJ2-3; perhaps TRBD1 as D (6 bases). V was pared by 1 base and J by 6 bases, with 11 bases between. Per germline, CDR1 LGHDT and CDR2 YNNKEL (reference sequence). The CDR3 is 14 amino acids. This CDR3 reads CASSQVGAGDTQYF. For the CDR3, the DNA is TGTGCCAGCAGCCAAGTGGGGGCAGGGGATACGCAGTATTTT.

The genes are TRBV30 and TRBJ1-2, with a possible D match to TRBD1 (5 bases). The V end lost 2 bases, the J end lost 4 bases, and 14 bases lay between the germline ends. The CDR3 contains 14 residues. CDR1 and CDR2 from the germline V gene are GTSNPN and SVGIG (reference sequence). The CDR3 protein is CAWSPGGSRYGYTF. CDR3 bases: TGTGCCTGGAGTCCGGGGGGTAGTCGCTATGGCTACACCTTC.

The chain couples TRBV13 to TRBJ2-5; a weak D match, TRBD2 (6 bases). The germline gives CDR1 PRHDT, CDR2 FYEKMQ (reference sequence). This CDR3 is built from 15 residues. V was clipped by 2 bases and J by 2 bases, with 12 bases between them. For the CDR3, the DNA is TGTGCCAGCAGCTTACAGGAGGGGATTCAAGAGACCCAGTACTTC. Protein product: CASSLQEGIQETQYF.

The chain's CDR3 is CASSFSMNIQYF. For the CDR3, the DNA is TGTGCCAGCAGCTTTAGTATGAACATTCAGTACTTC. The V call is TRBV7-9, the J call TRBJ2-4, with no clear D. The CDR3 is 12 residues long. V was shortened by 3 bases and J by 7 bases, with 7 bases between the two germline ends. Germline V gives CDR1 SEHNR, CDR2 FQNEAQ (reference sequence).

J is TRBJ2-6 and V is TRBV24-1; no reliable D call. The length of the CDR3 is 13 residues. Trimming left V 8 bases short and J 0 bases short, with 4 bases between. The germline CDR1 and CDR2 sequences are KGHDR and SFDVKD. CDR3 sequence (DNA): TGTGCCACCACTATCTCTGGGGCCAACGTCCTGACTTTC. It yields the protein CATTISGANVLTF.

This sequence joins TRBV6-6 and TRBJ1-3; D is perhaps TRBD1 (5 bases). This CDR3 contains 14 residues. V was cut by 6 bases and J by 4 bases, with 13 bases left in between. Germline-derived CDR1 and CDR2 are MNHNY and SVGAGI (reference sequence). CDR3 sequence: CASRVGDSGNTIYF. The CDR3 region has the DNA TGTGCCAGCAGGGTAGGGGATTCGGGAAACACCATATATTTT.

This chain joins TRBV7-2 and TRBJ2-1; 7 nucleotides match TRBD1. Germline lookup yields CDR1 SGHTA and CDR2 FQGNSA. J lost 0 bases, V lost 2 bases, and 4 bases had no gene match. The CDR3 extends over 16 amino acids. The CDR3 DNA reads as TGTGCCAGCAGCTTATTCGGGGACAGCTCCTACAATGAGCAGTTCTTC. Residues: CASSLFGDSSYNEQFF. Full variable domain (remainder filled in from reference TRBV7-2 and TRBJ2-1): GAGVSQSPSNKVTEKGKDVELRCDPISGHTALYWYRQSLGQGLEFLIYFQGNSAPDKSGLPSDRFSAERTGGSVSTLTIQRTQQEDSAVYLCASSLFGDSSYNEQFFGPGTRLTVL.

This chain connects TRBV4-1 to TRBJ1-1; 7 bases map to TRBD1. Germline values: CDR1 MGHRA, CDR2 YSYEKL. Unmatched junction bases numbered 3, after V lost 1 base and J lost 7 bases. CDR3 size: 13 residues. The CDR3 spells CASSQATGVEAFF. CDR3 bases: TGCGCCAGCAGCCAAGCCACAGGGGTTGAAGCTTTCTTT.

J is TRBJ2-1 and V is TRBV2; 7 nucleotides match TRBD1. The CDR3 loop spans 12 amino acids. The trim removed 1 base at V and 16 bases at J, leaving 7 bases unmatched. Germline V gives CDR1 SNHLY, CDR2 FYNNEI. The CDR3 nucleotides are TGTGCCAGCAGTGAAGTCCGACAGGGAAACTTCTTC. It codes for CASSEVRQGNFF.